What follows are 24 T cell receptor beta chains derived from one specimen sequenced in a study of response to subunit inactivated influenza vaccine. TCRdb re-derived calls from the RT-PCR reads in MiXCR, one entry per CDR3 protein. The data show roughly 700,000 distinct CDR3 sequences, with around 14% seen just once and 11% held by the top ten. The material was PBMCs from blood, obtained about 12 days after vaccination. These receptors all stem from a man aged 50 to 59 who received an inactivated influenza vaccine.

V usage is TRBV7-2 and J usage is TRBJ2-2, with a possible D match to TRBD1 (5 bases). With 2 bases removed from V and 7 bases from J, the gap between germline ends came to 11 bases. The CDR3 loop spans 14 amino acids. Looked up from germline, CDR1 is SGHTA and CDR2 is FQGNSA. The CDR3 protein is CASSLKGLGGELFF. In DNA form, the CDR3 reads TGTGCCAGCAGCTTAAAGGGGTTGGGCGGGGAGCTGTTTTTT.

The chain couples TRBV20-1 to TRBJ2-2; no clear D. CDR1 and CDR2 from the germline V gene are DFQATT and SNEGSKA (reference sequence). Trimming removed 1 base at V and 0 bases at J, with 21 bases between. The length of the CDR3 is 19 residues. In DNA, the CDR3 is TGCAGTGCTAGAGGGGGTGGCGGCCCAATAACTTCGAACACCGGGGAGCTGTTTTTT. This sequence encodes CSARGGGGPITSNTGELFF.

This clonotype occurred a few times. The chain uses TRBV7-2 and TRBJ2-2, with D hard to call. Trimming removed 0 bases at V and 0 bases at J, with 14 bases between. The CDR3 is made up of 18 amino acids. Germline CDR1 SGHTA, CDR2 FQGNSA. CDR3 amino acids: CASSLAYGKLANTGELFF. The CDR3 nucleotides are TGTGCCAGCAGCTTAGCGTATGGAAAGCTGGCGAACACCGGGGAGCTGTTTTTT.

The chain uses TRBV5-1 and TRBJ1-1; tentatively, D is TRBD1 (5 bases). CDR3 length: 14 amino acids. The germline CDR1 and CDR2 sequences are SGHRS and YFSETQ. V was cut by 6 bases and J by 6 bases, with 18 bases left in between. The CDR3 DNA reads TGCGCCAGCAACTGGGTCGGAGGGGAATCTGAAGCTTTCTTT. This translates into CASNWVGGESEAFF.

A few counts support this clonotype. The chain links TRBV11-1 to TRBJ2-1; a weak D match, TRBD1 (5 bases). Germline CDR1 reads SGHAT; CDR2 reads FQDESV (reference sequence). V lost 6 bases, J lost 2 bases, and 20 bases lay in between. This CDR3 comprises 17 residues. The CDR3 DNA is TGTGCCAGCAGACAATACGAAGGGGCCCAACCCTACAATGAGCAGTTCTTC. It is translated as CASRQYEGAQPYNEQFF. Based on the CDR3 plus reference TRBV11-1 and TRBJ2-1, the full variable domain is EAEVAQSPRYKITEKSQAVAFWCDPISGHATLYWYRQILGQGPELLVQFQDESVVDDSQLPKDRFSAERLKGVDSTLKIQPAELGDSAMYLCASRQYEGAQPYNEQFFGPGTRLTVL.

This clonotype has just a few counts. V usage is TRBV6-2 or TRBV6-3 and J usage is TRBJ2-2; unclear D gene. This CDR3 is 13 amino acids long. Trimming left V 4 bases short and J 4 bases short, with 7 bases between. Germline values: CDR1 MNHEY, CDR2 SVGEGT. The CDR3 DNA reads as TGTGCCAGCAGTTCGTCGGTCACCGGGGAGCTGTTTTTT. Its translation: CASSSSVTGELFF.

V gene TRBV28 combines with J gene TRBJ2-2; D call uncertain. Trimming stripped 5 bases from V and 4 bases from J, with 11 bases between. CDR3 size: 14 residues. Germline CDR1 is MDHEN and CDR2 is SYDVKM. The CDR3 bases are TGTGCCAGCAGTCAATTCTACTCCACCGGGGAGCTGTTTTTT. Residues: CASSQFYSTGELFF.

Points on this clonotype: The conserved phenylalanine or tryptophan is not found at the CDR3 terminus, so this likely reflects a read error. V gene TRBV7-2 combines with J gene TRBJ2-7; D is uncertain. The V gene lost 6 bases and the J gene lost 2 bases, with 8 bases spanning the gap. The CDR3 extends over 12 amino acids. The germline gives CDR1 SGHTA, CDR2 FQGNSA. The CDR3 DNA reads as TGTGCCAGCAGGGGAAAGACCTACGAGCAGTACCTC. Protein sequence: CASRGKTYEQYL.

This clonotype has a handful of counts. The CDR3 is CASSRSGTVNEQFF. CDR3 bases: TGTGCCAGCAGCCGCAGCGGGACGGTCAATGAGCAGTTCTTC. The chain combines TRBV14 with TRBJ2-1; 7 nucleotides match TRBD2. With 4 bases clipped from V and 6 bases from J, the junction kept 6 bases outside the gene matches. The CDR3 is made up of 14 amino acids. Germline CDR1 reads SGHDN; CDR2 reads FVKESK.

This clonotype was observed a handful of times. The chain couples TRBV7-8 to TRBJ2-7; the D is unclear. Trimming pared 4 bases from V and 2 bases from J, leaving 12 bases between. This CDR3 comprises 14 residues. The germline V gene has CDR1 SGHVS and CDR2 FQNEAQ. CDR3 in amino acids: CASSYRTDAYEQYF. In nucleotides, the CDR3 is TGTGCCAGCAGCTACCGGACCGACGCCTACGAGCAGTACTTC.

This clonotype showed up just a few times. This chain connects TRBV5-1 to TRBJ1-1; D ambiguous. The length of the CDR3 is 15 residues. Deletions cut 1 base from V and 1 base from J, with 11 bases between. Germline V CDR1 and CDR2: SGHRS, YFSETQ. CDR3 DNA: TGCGCCAGCAGCTTGATTCCCGCGGGGAACACTGAAGCTTTCTTT. Protein product: CASSLIPAGNTEAFF.

CDR3 residues: CSARMTTSYEQFF. For the CDR3, the DNA is TGCAGTGCTAGAATGACGACTAGTTATGAGCAGTTCTTC. The chain employs TRBV20-1 and TRBJ2-1; D perhaps matches TRBD2 (6 bases). The germline V gene encodes CDR1 DFQATT and CDR2 SNEGSKA (reference sequence). The CDR3 is made up of 13 amino acids. V was pared by 2 bases and J by 8 bases, with 13 bases between.

The chain employs TRBV4-2 and TRBJ2-7; perhaps D is TRBD1 or TRBD2 (5 bases each). From germline, CDR1 is LGHNA and CDR2 YNFKEQ. The CDR3 is made up of 15 amino acids. The ends were cut back, 3 bases at V and 5 bases at J, with 17 bases in the middle. The CDR3 region has the DNA TGTGCCAGCAGCCAGGAGACCGGGACGCTCGACGAGCAGTACTTC. Translated, it gives CASSQETGTLDEQYF.

A few counts support this clonotype. The chain couples TRBV15 to TRBJ1-5, with TRBD1 identical over 8 bases. There are 14 residues in the CDR3. The V segment lost 3 bases and the J segment 6 bases; nucleotides outside the gene matches: 4. CDR1 is LNHNV, CDR2 YYDKDF, per germline (reference sequence). CDR3 residues: CATSRTGVAQPQHF. As DNA, the CDR3 is TGTGCCACCAGCAGGACAGGGGTGGCTCAGCCCCAGCATTTT.

The chain links TRBV4-1 to TRBJ2-1; tentative D call: TRBD1 (6 bases). V was trimmed by 3 bases and J by 0 bases, leaving 15 bases between them. Germline V gene sequence: CDR1 MGHRA, CDR2 YSYEKL. This CDR3 has 17 residues. The CDR3 bases are TGCGCCAGCAGCCAGGTACCGGGACAAAGCTCCTACAATGAGCAGTTCTTC. This codes for CASSQVPGQSSYNEQFF.

Only a few counts were recorded for this clonotype. CDR3 in amino acids: CASSFTGVDTEAFF. CDR3 DNA: TGTGCCAGCAGTTTTACAGGGGTTGACACTGAAGCTTTCTTT. The rearrangement uses TRBV6-5 and TRBJ1-1; 7 nucleotides agree with TRBD1. Losses at the gene ends were 4 bases for V and 3 bases for J; bases not matched to a gene: 5. The CDR3 runs 14 residues. Germline lookup yields CDR1 MNHEY and CDR2 SVGAGI.

This clonotype occurred a few times. The rearrangement joins TRBV20-1 to TRBJ1-5; 7 nucleotides match TRBD1. The CDR3 covers 13 residues. CDR1 is DFQATT and CDR2 is SNEGSKA in the germline V gene (reference sequence). After removal of 5 bases from V and 2 bases from J, the junction contained 3 bases not matched to a gene. CDR3 sequence (DNA): TGCAGTGCTCGGACAGGTCGCAATCAGCCCCAGCATTTT. Translating gives CSARTGRNQPQHF.

This clonotype was detected a few times. J is TRBJ2-1 and V is TRBV6-1, with 12 positions matching TRBD2. V was pared by 4 bases and J by 2 bases, with 6 bases of the junction left unmatched. This CDR3 comprises 17 residues. Germline V gives CDR1 MNHNS, CDR2 SASEGT. CDR3 region: CASSGLAGVRTYNEQFF. The CDR3 DNA follows: TGTGCCAGCAGTGGACTAGCGGGGGTGAGAACCTACAATGAGCAGTTCTTC.

The chain uses TRBV7-2 and TRBJ1-4; D may be TRBD1 (6 bases). V lost 5 bases and J 7 bases, leaving 20 bases between the germline ends. The CDR3 extends over 16 amino acids. The germline CDR1 and CDR2 sequences are SGHTA and FQGNSA. The CDR3 DNA reads as TGTGCCAGCAGCCCCCAAGGAGGCGCGGGGGCTGAAAAACTGTTTTTT. Translated: CASSPQGGAGAEKLFF.

This clonotype was observed at least ten times. The gene calls are TRBV6-5 and TRBJ2-7; no clear D gene. This CDR3 is built from 14 residues. The V gene lost 4 bases and the J gene lost 0 bases, with 10 bases spanning the gap. CDR1 MNHEY and CDR2 SVGAGI come from the germline V gene. The CDR3 loop reads CASSSISLSYEQYF. DNA of the CDR3: TGTGCCAGCAGTTCAATCAGTCTCTCCTACGAGCAGTACTTC.

The CDR3 coding sequence is TGTGCCACCAGCATCCGGCTAGACTCAGATACGCAGTATTTT. This codes for CATSIRLDSDTQYF. The rearrangement joins TRBV15 to TRBJ2-3; D unclear. Per the germline V gene, CDR1 is LNHNV and CDR2 is YYDKDF (reference sequence). Deletions cut 4 bases from V and 4 bases from J, with 12 bases between. The CDR3 length is 14 residues. The full variable domain, with the rest looked up from reference TRBV15 and TRBJ2-3, is DAMVIQNPRYQVTQFGKPVTLSCSQTLNHNVMYWYQQKSSQAPKLLFHYYDKDFNNEADTPDNFQSRRPNTSFCFLDIRSPGLGDTAMYLCATSIRLDSDTQYFGPGTRLTVL.

The chain links TRBV18 to TRBJ2-7; 8 nucleotides match TRBD2. Germline values: CDR1 KGHSH, CDR2 LQKENI. J was trimmed by 2 bases and V by 5 bases; bases with no gene match: 14. The CDR3 totals 17 residues. CDR3: CASSRRALAENTYEQYF. The CDR3, as DNA: TGTGCCAGCTCAAGAAGGGCACTAGCGGAAAATACCTACGAGCAGTACTTC.

This clonotype was found a few times. The gene calls are TRBV28 and TRBJ2-7, with D possibly being TRBD2 (6 bases). V lost 0 bases and J lost 6, with 12 bases in between. Germline lookup yields CDR1 MDHEN and CDR2 SYDVKM. This CDR3 contains 14 residues. CDR3 in amino acids: CASSLWGGTGEQYF. The CDR3 DNA reads TGTGCCAGCAGTTTATGGGGGGGAACGGGCGAGCAGTACTTC.

This clonotype was recorded at least ten times. This chain joins TRBV20-1 and TRBJ1-4; 8 bases agree with TRBD1. Germline V CDR1 and CDR2: DFQATT, SNEGSKA (reference sequence). CDR3 length equals 12 residues. This CDR3 is CSAGGAGEKLFF. The CDR3 DNA follows: TGCAGCGCAGGGGGCGCAGGGGAAAAACTGTTTTTT.